Listed here is a single TCR beta chain. What antigen it recognizes has not been identified. The record has no base qualities; no much larger clone is one base away. TCRbeta CDR3 regions were amplified from genomic DNA using the immunoSEQ Assay, a bias-controlled multiplex PCR. Concerning the study's data processing: Within the assay, amplification of reference gene primers was used to estimate how many nucleated cells each sample contained. To quantify the absolute abundance of each unique TCRbeta CDR3 rearrangement, sequence reads were collapsed and filtered. For each sample, productive Simpson clonality was calculated as the square root of Simpson's diversity index across productive rearrangements. TCRdb mirrors the immuneACCESS table, restricted to in-frame sequences. Some clones are absent from its copies; in checked studies, under half trace to an unresolved V gene, and the reason for the others is unknown. For V, J and clone size, that table is used; D and trimming come from the DNA. The sample profile shows around 320,000 clones; about nine tenths of them were found once. The ten largest clones take up about 2% of the sample.

The CDR3 runs 15 residues from the cysteine to the phenylalanine. Left in the record is the CDR3 DNA by itself, 45 bases read in frame from the first base. As encoded in the germline V gene, CDR1 is KGHDR while CDR2 is SFDVKD. V is reduced by 2 bases and J by 8 bases, leaving a spacing of 17 bases between them. These data originate in a study of blood T cell repertoires in COVID-19 (dated by TCRdb to between 2020 and 2021). Broadly, across the study: Samples from collaborators originated in the United States, Italy and Spain and spanned both the acute and convalescent phases of COVID-19. Sample metadata almost always included a de-identified subject ID, COVID-19 status, age in years and sex. The material from the prospective study consisted of cDNA or gDNA derived from T cells, B-cell-depleted T cells, or PBMCs. The dataset comprised deeply sampled blood TCRbeta repertoires from subjects exposed to, actively infected with, or recovered from COVID-19. Samples came from the ongoing ImmuneRACE study (first 160 participants) plus 1,254 subjects from 6 global collaborators. The repertoires were made available in a free public database intended to serve as a resource for research on the immune response to SARS-CoV-2. Where available, HLA class I and class II types were taken from metadata supplied by the sample provider and were not determined by assay-based typing. The study at large found these results: The amount of clinical and demographic metadata varied by source and participant and was provided uncurated.

Collaborating institutions collected whole blood in K2EDTA tubes following their own protocols. For TCRbeta analysis, collaborators shipped samples as frozen whole blood, isolated PBMCs, or DNA extracted from either of those sample types. The sequencing sample was made of peripheral blood. The rearrangement joined TRBV24-1 to TRBJ1-2; possibly the D gene is TRBD1, per 6 matching bases. The TCR originated in a man younger than 30 with active or convalescent COVID-19. The sequenced DNA: TGTGCCACCAGTGATTCTGGGACACGGATTGACGGCTACACCTTC. It codes for CATSDSGTRIDGYTF.